This T cell receptor (beta chain) derives from a study of control samples from healthy donors and cancer patients. The CDR3 runs 14 residues. Trimming cost V 3 bases and J 5 bases, with 13 bases left between them. Germline CDR1 is SGHAT and CDR2 is FQNNGV. This clone was observed once. This table comes from immunoSEQ multiplex PCR, and its TCRdb copy is limited to in-frame clones, with some not included. This sample carries approximately 97,000 clones, around nine tenths of them seen once, and the ten largest clones take around 3%. This TCR was recovered from a human donor in good health. The donor label of this sample is uncertain. The chain couples TRBV11-2 to TRBJ2-5; D not certain. The material sequenced was blood. DNA of the CDR3: TGTGCCAGCAGCTTTACTGGGGTTAGGGAGACCCAGTACTTC. Its translation is CASSFTGVRETQYF.